These 3 T cell receptor delta chains originate from one sample sequenced in a study of gamma-delta chains in newborns, infants, children. TCRdb re-processed the reads using CATT. This sample has about 6,900 delta-chain clones; 2% to 2.5% occur once, and the top ten carry about a tenth. The sequenced sample consisted of blood. These receptors were obtained from a child who was a newborn, infant or young child, either healthy, febrile or measles-vaccinated (not recorded which).

Worth noting for this clone: A much more abundant neighbour one base away suggests this may be a read error. Other DNA sequences in this specimen translate into the identical CDR3. The chain joins TRDV1 to TRDJ1; 11 nucleotides agree with TRDD3. Germline trimming cut 5 bases from V and 0 bases from J; bases unmatched to any gene: 14. From germline, CDR1 is TSWWSYY and CDR2 QGS. This CDR3 region has 19 residues. CDR3 amino acids: CALGKGNGWGIRYTDKLIF. In nucleotides, the CDR3 is TGTGCTCTTGGGAAGGGAAACGGGTGGGGGATACGTTACACCGATAAACTCATCTTT.

With regard to this clone: TCRdb's entry gives the protein of a much larger clone, which mismatches this DNA's translation at residue 8, likely from a read error; the protein reported here is translated from the DNA. The genes are TRDV2 and TRDJ3; possible D gene TRDD3, 5 bases. The V end lost 0 bases, the J end lost 5 bases, and 16 bases lay between the germline ends. Germline V lookup: CDR1 GEAIGNYY, CDR2 EKD. The CDR3 is made up of 18 amino acids. The CDR3 DNA reads as TGTGCCTGTGACACCGTGGGGCGTACTGGCAGGGACACCCGACAGATGTTTTTC. This translates into CACDTVGRTGRDTRQMFF.

This clone is labeled as medium-sized (0.01 to 0.1%). The same CDR3 also results from other DNA sequences found in this sample. The CDR3: CACDTGGYSSWDTRQMFF. In nucleotides, the CDR3 is TGTGCCTGTGACACCGGGGGATATAGCTCCTGGGACACCCGACAGATGTTTTTC. V and J are TRDV2 and TRDJ3; the match to TRDD3 covers 8 bases. Germline assignment: CDR1 GEAIGNYY and CDR2 EKD. CDR3 size: 18 residues. V dropped 0 bases and J dropped 0; count of bases not matched to a gene: 3.